The rows below give T cell receptor beta chains drawn from one sample of a study of blood T cell repertoires in COVID-19. Assay: immunoSEQ multiplex PCR; the TCRdb copy retains only in-frame clones and omits some. The data hold around 70,000 clones, with roughly nine tenths observed a single time. The material sequenced was peripheral blood. The source is a human donor in a cohort sampled during active COVID-19. Each CDR3 is given with its conserved first and last residue. A D gene is named only where the DNA matches it firmly. A clone size is listed for some rows: how often the clone was seen (once, few, many), or a class if it is expanded.

J gene: TRBJ2-2; CDR3 length: 16; V gene: TRBV5-1; D gene: NA; clone size: once; CDR3 DNA: TGCGCCAGCAGCTTGTCAGGGGTCGCGAACACCGGGGAGCTGTTTTTT; CDR3 protein: CASSLSGVANTGELFF
J gene: TRBJ1-1; CDR3 length: 15; V gene: TRBV7-2; D gene: TRBD1; clone size: NA; CDR3 DNA: TGTGCCAGCAGCTTCACCAGGGGGCGGAACACTGAAGCTTTCTTT; CDR3 protein: CASSFTRGRNTEAFF
J gene: TRBJ2-1; CDR3 length: 16; V gene: TRBV9; D gene: TRBD1; clone size: NA; CDR3 DNA: TGTGCCAGCAGCGTAGGGGGACAGGGGACCTACAATGAGCAGTTCTTC; CDR3 protein: CASSVGGQGTYNEQFF
J gene: TRBJ2-5; CDR3 length: 17; V gene: TRBV7-2; D gene: NA; clone size: NA; CDR3 DNA: TGTGCCAGCAGCTTGTCCCCCGTCCAAGTATCAGGGGAGACCCAGTACTTC; CDR3 protein: CASSLSPVQVSGETQYF
J gene: TRBJ2-1; CDR3 length: 13; V gene: TRBV5-6; D gene: NA; clone size: NA; CDR3 DNA: TGTGCCAGCAGCTTGGTTCAGGGCGGTGAGCAGTTCTTC; CDR3 protein: CASSLVQGGEQFF
J gene: TRBJ2-3; CDR3 length: 14; V gene: TRBV7-9; D gene: NA; clone size: NA; CDR3 DNA: TGTGCCAGCAGCTTACCCCCCCACACAGATACGCAGTATTTT; CDR3 protein: CASSLPPHTDTQYF
J gene: TRBJ1-5; CDR3 length: 15; V gene: TRBV6-5; D gene: NA; clone size: few; CDR3 DNA: TGTGCCAGCAGTTACTCTTGGGGCAACAATCAGCCCCAGCATTTT; CDR3 protein: CASSYSWGNNQPQHF
J gene: TRBJ2-3; CDR3 length: 15; V gene: TRBV18; D gene: NA; clone size: NA; CDR3 DNA: TGTGCCAGCTCAGCGGCGACAGGGACTACAGATACGCAGTATTTT; CDR3 protein: CASSAATGTTDTQYF
J gene: TRBJ2-1; CDR3 length: 14; V gene: TRBV5-1; D gene: NA; clone size: once; CDR3 DNA: TGCGCCAGCAGCTCTATCCCCGGGAACAATGAGCAGTTCTTC; CDR3 protein: CASSSIPGNNEQFF
J gene: TRBJ1-5; CDR3 length: 13; V gene: TRBV5-8; D gene: NA; clone size: NA; CDR3 DNA: TGTGCCGCGGGGGCAGGGGAGGGTCAGCCCCAGCATTTT; CDR3 protein: CAAGAGEGQPQHF
J gene: TRBJ2-1; CDR3 length: 12; V gene: TRBV7-9; D gene: NA; clone size: NA; CDR3 DNA: TGTGCCAGCAGCTTATCGGGTAATGAGCAGTTCTTC; CDR3 protein: CASSLSGNEQFF
J gene: TRBJ2-7; CDR3 length: 13; V gene: TRBV7-2; D gene: NA; clone size: NA; CDR3 DNA: TGTGCCAGCAGCTTATTACAAGACTACGAGCAGTACTTC; CDR3 protein: CASSLLQDYEQYF
J gene: TRBJ1-1; CDR3 length: 14; V gene: TRBV5-1; D gene: NA; clone size: NA; CDR3 DNA: TGCGCCAGCAGAGACGACAACATGAACACTGAAGCTTTCTTT; CDR3 protein: CASRDDNMNTEAFF
J gene: TRBJ1-4; CDR3 length: 15; V gene: TRBV5-1; D gene: TRBD1; clone size: NA; CDR3 DNA: TGCGCCAGCAGCTTGGACAGGGGGCGGGCTGAAAAACTGTTTTTT; CDR3 protein: CASSLDRGRAEKLFF
J gene: TRBJ2-6; CDR3 length: 16; V gene: TRBV5-5; D gene: TRBD1; clone size: NA; CDR3 DNA: TGTGCCAGCGACAGGGTCCCGGTCTCTGGGGCCAACGTCCTGACTTTC; CDR3 protein: CASDRVPVSGANVLTF
J gene: TRBJ1-2; CDR3 length: 11; V gene: TRBV20-1; D gene: NA; clone size: NA; CDR3 DNA: TGCAGTGCTAGAGGGGACATTGGCTACACCTTC; CDR3 protein: CSARGDIGYTF
J gene: TRBJ1-1; CDR3 length: 15; V gene: TRBV7-2; D gene: NA; clone size: NA; CDR3 DNA: TGTGCCAGCAGCTTAGTATGGCAGATGAACACTGAAGCTTTCTTT; CDR3 protein: CASSLVWQMNTEAFF
J gene: TRBJ2-1; CDR3 length: 16; V gene: TRBV3-1/TRBV3-2; D gene: NA; clone size: NA; CDR3 DNA: TGTGCCAGCAGCCAACGCGAGGGGGGGCCAGGTAATGAGCAGTTCTTC; CDR3 protein: CASSQREGGPGNEQFF
J gene: TRBJ2-7; CDR3 length: 14; V gene: TRBV10-1; D gene: TRBD2; clone size: NA; CDR3 DNA: TGCGCCAGCAGTGACTCCGCGGGGGAGTACGAGCAGTACTTC; CDR3 protein: CASSDSAGEYEQYF
J gene: TRBJ1-1; CDR3 length: 13; V gene: TRBV6-5; D gene: NA; clone size: NA; CDR3 DNA: TGTGCCAGCAGTTACTCAGGGGTGGCTGGAGCTTTCTTT; CDR3 protein: CASSYSGVAGAFF
J gene: TRBJ1-2; CDR3 length: 15; V gene: TRBV3-1/TRBV3-2; D gene: TRBD1; clone size: once; CDR3 DNA: TGTGCCAGCAGACCCATGGGACAGGGGACCTATGGCTACACCTTC; CDR3 protein: CASRPMGQGTYGYTF
J gene: TRBJ2-5; CDR3 length: 13; V gene: TRBV7-3; D gene: NA; clone size: NA; CDR3 DNA: TGTGCCAGCAGCTTAACGGGGGGAGAGACCCAGTACTTC; CDR3 protein: CASSLTGGETQYF
J gene: TRBJ1-2; CDR3 length: 13; V gene: TRBV5-4; D gene: NA; clone size: NA; CDR3 DNA: TGTGCCAGCATGACCCGAGGTCGGTATGGCTACACCTTC; CDR3 protein: CASMTRGRYGYTF
J gene: TRBJ2-3; CDR3 length: 16; V gene: TRBV5-1; D gene: TRBD1; clone size: NA; CDR3 DNA: TGCGCCAGCAGCCCATCCGGGACAGCAAGCACAGATACGCAGTATTTT; CDR3 protein: CASSPSGTASTDTQYF
J gene: TRBJ2-3; CDR3 length: 14; V gene: TRBV19; D gene: TRBD1; clone size: NA; CDR3 DNA: TGTGCCAGCGGGACAGGGGGTATCACAGATACGCAGTATTTT; CDR3 protein: CASGTGGITDTQYF
J gene: TRBJ2-2; CDR3 length: 15; V gene: TRBV5-1; D gene: NA; clone size: NA; CDR3 DNA: TGCGCCAGCAGCTTAGGGACACAGAACACCGGGGAGCTGTTTTTT; CDR3 protein: CASSLGTQNTGELFF
J gene: TRBJ2-4; CDR3 length: 19; V gene: TRBV6-2/TRBV6-3; D gene: NA; clone size: NA; CDR3 DNA: TGTGCCAGCAGTTATTTCGGGGGAATCCGGGACTCCAGCAAAAACATTCAGTACTTC; CDR3 protein: CASSYFGGIRDSSKNIQYF
J gene: TRBJ2-3; CDR3 length: 14; V gene: TRBV13; D gene: NA; clone size: NA; CDR3 DNA: TGTGCCAGCAGCGCACTAGACCGCACAGATACGCAGTATTTT; CDR3 protein: CASSALDRTDTQYF
J gene: TRBJ2-1; CDR3 length: 13; V gene: TRBV11-2; D gene: NA; clone size: NA; CDR3 DNA: TGTGCCAGCAGCTTAGATTCGTCCGGTGAGCAGTTCTTC; CDR3 protein: CASSLDSSGEQFF
J gene: TRBJ2-1; CDR3 length: 14; V gene: TRBV5-1; D gene: TRBD2; clone size: NA; CDR3 DNA: TGCGCCACCTTACTAGCGGGGGCCTACAATGAGCAGTTCTTC; CDR3 protein: CATLLAGAYNEQFF
J gene: TRBJ2-1; CDR3 length: 14; V gene: TRBV10-3; D gene: NA; clone size: NA; CDR3 DNA: TGTGCCATCAGTGAGCTTAGTTCGGGACAAGAGCAGTTCTTC; CDR3 protein: CAISELSSGQEQFF
J gene: TRBJ1-5; CDR3 length: 15; V gene: TRBV16; D gene: NA; clone size: few; CDR3 DNA: TGTGCCAGCAGCCAATCGTCAGGGGCAGGTCAGCCCCAGCATTTT; CDR3 protein: CASSQSSGAGQPQHF
J gene: TRBJ2-3; CDR3 length: 14; V gene: TRBV7-2; D gene: TRBD2; clone size: NA; CDR3 DNA: TGTGCCAGCAGCCTAGAGCGGGGCGCAGATACGCAGTATTTT; CDR3 protein: CASSLERGADTQYF
J gene: TRBJ1-5; CDR3 length: 16; V gene: TRBV30; D gene: NA; clone size: NA; CDR3 DNA: TGTGCCTGGAGTGTACTAGGAATTTCGAGCAATCAGCCCCAGCATTTT; CDR3 protein: CAWSVLGISSNQPQHF
J gene: TRBJ2-7; CDR3 length: 14; V gene: TRBV7-6; D gene: TRBD2; clone size: NA; CDR3 DNA: TGTGCCAGCAGCTTAGCTAGCGGGGGCTACGAGCAGTACTTC; CDR3 protein: CASSLASGGYEQYF
J gene: TRBJ1-1; CDR3 length: 13; V gene: TRBV5-1; D gene: TRBD1; clone size: once; CDR3 DNA: TGCGCCAGCAGTCGACAGGGGAACACTGAAGCTTTCTTT; CDR3 protein: CASSRQGNTEAFF
J gene: TRBJ2-3; CDR3 length: 18; V gene: TRBV6-2/TRBV6-3; D gene: TRBD2; clone size: NA; CDR3 DNA: TGTGCCAGCAGTTGGAGTGCGGGGGGGCCTCGAGGGGCAGATACGCAGTATTTT; CDR3 protein: CASSWSAGGPRGADTQYF
J gene: TRBJ1-6; CDR3 length: 16; V gene: TRBV6-1; D gene: TRBD1; clone size: NA; CDR3 DNA: TGTGCCAGCAGTGAATTGGCGGGGACAGGGGCATCACCCCTCCACTTT; CDR3 protein: CASSELAGTGASPLHF
J gene: TRBJ2-1; CDR3 length: 15; V gene: TRBV18; D gene: TRBD1; clone size: NA; CDR3 DNA: TGTGCCAGCTCACCCCCAGGGGGCGGCTACAATGAGCAGTTCTTC; CDR3 protein: CASSPPGGGYNEQFF
J gene: TRBJ1-1; CDR3 length: 15; V gene: TRBV9; D gene: TRBD1; clone size: NA; CDR3 DNA: TGTGCCAGCAGCGCAGCATCGGGACAGTACACTGAAGCTTTCTTT; CDR3 protein: CASSAASGQYTEAFF
J gene: TRBJ2-3; CDR3 length: 16; V gene: TRBV6-5; D gene: NA; clone size: once; CDR3 DNA: TGTGCCAGCAGTTACACGATGTGGAGTAGCACAGATACGCAGTATTTT; CDR3 protein: CASSYTMWSSTDTQYF
J gene: TRBJ2-7; CDR3 length: 12; V gene: TRBV30; D gene: NA; clone size: NA; CDR3 DNA: TGTGCCTGGACGGGAGTTTCCTACGAGCAGTACTTC; CDR3 protein: CAWTGVSYEQYF
J gene: TRBJ1-3; CDR3 length: 16; V gene: TRBV5-6; D gene: NA; clone size: NA; CDR3 DNA: TGTGCCAGCAGCTTGACGATGACAGGCTCTGGAAACACCATATATTTT; CDR3 protein: CASSLTMTGSGNTIYF
J gene: TRBJ2-7; CDR3 length: 16; V gene: TRBV28; D gene: NA; clone size: NA; CDR3 DNA: TGTGCCAGCAGTCCTACCCCGGGGGGCGGGTCCTACGAGCAGTACTTC; CDR3 protein: CASSPTPGGGSYEQYF